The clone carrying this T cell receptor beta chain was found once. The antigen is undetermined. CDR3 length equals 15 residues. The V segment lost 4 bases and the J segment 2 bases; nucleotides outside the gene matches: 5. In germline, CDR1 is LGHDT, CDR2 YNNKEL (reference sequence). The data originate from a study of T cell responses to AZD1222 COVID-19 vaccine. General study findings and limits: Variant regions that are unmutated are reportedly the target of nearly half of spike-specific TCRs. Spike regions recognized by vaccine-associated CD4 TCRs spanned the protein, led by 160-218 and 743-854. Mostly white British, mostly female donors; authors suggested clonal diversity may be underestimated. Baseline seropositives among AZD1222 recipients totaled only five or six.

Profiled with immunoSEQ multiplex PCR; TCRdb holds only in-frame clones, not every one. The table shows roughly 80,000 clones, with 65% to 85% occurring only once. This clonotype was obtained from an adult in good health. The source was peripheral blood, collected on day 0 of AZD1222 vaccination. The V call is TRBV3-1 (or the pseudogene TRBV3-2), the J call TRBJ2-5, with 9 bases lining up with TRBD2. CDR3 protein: CASSRGTSTQETQYF. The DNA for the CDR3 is TGTGCCAGCAGCCGAGGGACTAGCACTCAAGAGACCCAGTACTTC.